This T cell receptor (beta chain) was sequenced in a study of T cells after yellow fever vaccination. At the level of the study: When fractions had low cell numbers, they were prepared with SMART-Seq v4 Ultra Low Input. General study results and limits: There was a possibility that FACS-sorted repertoires contained abundant clonotypes contaminating from the bulk population.

Germline V gene sequence: CDR1 DFQATT, CDR2 SNEGSKA (reference sequence). J lost 4 bases, V lost 4 bases, and 6 bases had no gene match. The CDR3 covers 15 residues. As regards this clonotype: Its antigen is currently unknown.

Each CDR3 protein is one row after TCRdb ran MiXCR on the 5' RACE reads. In the table there are around 250,000 distinct CDR3 sequences, less than 9% of which are singletons. The source material was CD4+ T cells sorted from PBMCs, sampled 15 days after the yellow fever booster vaccination. The clonotype originates from a man aged 25 to 45 who received the YFV17D yellow fever vaccine. The V and J genes are TRBV20-1 and TRBJ2-2; TRBD1 matches at 10 bases. CDR3 residues: CSATRDRGVTGELFF. The CDR3 coding sequence is TGCAGTGCTACCCGGGACAGGGGTGTCACCGGGGAGCTGTTTTTT.